What follows describes a single T cell receptor (beta chain). The antigen remains unidentified. Sequenced by immunoSEQ multiplex PCR; TCRdb stores in-frame clones only, minus some. The sample has some 64,000 clones; nearly 95% are singletons. J lost 0 bases, V lost 6 bases, and 9 bases had no gene match. The germline V gene has CDR1 SGHDT and CDR2 YYEEEE. The CDR3 length is 17 residues. These data are taken from a study of OX40 agonist ivuxolimab in advanced cancers. As for the study in general: The study gave patients intravenous ivuxolimab at 0.01 to 10 mg/kg every 2 weeks. Under the entry rules, prior anti-PD-1, anti-PD-L1 or anti-CTLA-4 therapy was allowed, and about 40% had some. Three partial responders included one hepatocellular carcinoma patient and two cutaneous melanoma patients.

General study points: In the expanded peripheral T cells, antigen specificity was never determined.

The sample was CD4+ or CD8+ T cells sorted from blood, taken in a trial of the OX40 agonist ivuxolimab. The TCR originated in an adult with an advanced solid tumor such as melanoma, head and neck, liver or kidney cancer. V and J are TRBV5-6 and TRBJ2-7; 13 bases fit TRBD2. This CDR3 reads CASTKLAGGRSSYEQYF. The CDR3 DNA follows: TGTGCCAGCACGAAACTAGCGGGAGGGAGGAGCTCCTACGAGCAGTACTTC.